The 17 T cell receptor beta chains presented below share a single source sample, sequenced in a study of blood T cell repertoires in COVID-19. Profiled with immunoSEQ multiplex PCR; TCRdb holds only in-frame clones, not every one. Counted here are 250,000 to 300,000 clones, 87% occurring once; the ten biggest clones make up over 1.2%. Sequenced sample: peripheral blood. These receptors were taken from a woman in her 40s who had recovered from COVID-19.

This chain uses TRBV12-3 or TRBV12-4 with TRBJ1-1; D gene uncertain. The CDR3 is 12 residues long. V shed 8 bases and J shed 1 base, with 8 bases lying between them. CDR3 sequence: CASVQWNTEAFF. CDR3 coding DNA: TGTGCCAGCGTCCAGTGGAACACTGAAGCTTTCTTT.

This clone showed up just once. The rearrangement links TRBV7-2 to TRBJ2-2; weak D call: TRBD2 (6 bases). This CDR3 spans 16 amino acids. Germline V lookup: CDR1 SGHTA, CDR2 FQGNSA. V lost 10 bases and J lost 1, with 19 bases in between. As DNA, the CDR3 is TGTGCCACCGCGGGGTTTGTGGAGATGAACACCGGGGAGCTGTTTTTT. Translating gives CATAGFVEMNTGELFF. The entire variable domain, with the rest obtained from reference TRBV7-2 and TRBJ2-2, is as follows: GAGVSQSPSNKVTEKGKDVELRCDPISGHTALYWYRQSLGQGLEFLIYFQGNSAPDKSGLPSDRFSAERTGGSVSTLTIQRTQQEDSAVYLCATAGFVEMNTGELFFGEGSRLTVL.

The CDR3 bases are TGTGCCAGCTCACCAGAGGACTCTGGAAACACCATATATTTT. Translation: CASSPEDSGNTIYF. The chain uses TRBV18 and TRBJ1-3; no clear D. Looked up from germline, CDR1 is KGHSH and CDR2 is LQKENI. V was clipped by 2 bases and J by 0 bases, with 5 bases between them. The CDR3 runs 14 residues.

The J gene is TRBJ1-2, the V gene TRBV5-6; D might be TRBD1 (5 bases). The CDR3 loop spans 15 amino acids. The V gene's germline CDR1 is SGHDT and CDR2 YYEEEE. With 0 bases removed from V and 4 bases from J, the gap between germline ends came to 13 bases. CDR3 loop: CASSLAGQAIYGYTF. For the CDR3, the DNA is TGTGCCAGCAGCTTGGCAGGACAAGCCATCTATGGCTACACCTTC.

The chain employs TRBV7-9 and TRBJ1-2; TRBD1 aligns across 7 bases. Germline lookup yields CDR1 SEHNR and CDR2 FQNEAQ (reference sequence). With V trimmed by 5 bases and J by 3 bases, 12 bases remained unmatched. CDR3 size: 16 residues. The CDR3 bases are TGTGCCAGCAGCCATCCCGACAGGGTCGGGGACTATGGCTACACCTTC. Translated: CASSHPDRVGDYGYTF.

The V call is TRBV7-7, the J call TRBJ2-5, with 14 bases matching TRBD2. The ends lost 1 base at V and 0 bases at J; junction bases unmatched: 1. CDR1 SSHAT and CDR2 FNYEAQ come from the germline V gene (reference sequence). The CDR3 covers 17 residues. Here the CDR3 reads CASSLGLAGGYQETQYF. The DNA of the CDR3 is TGTGCCAGCAGCTTAGGACTAGCGGGGGGGTACCAAGAGACCCAGTACTTC.

V gene TRBV4-3 combines with J gene TRBJ1-3, with a possible D match to TRBD1 (6 bases). The germline V gene encodes CDR1 LGHNA and CDR2 YSLEER. Trimming took 4 bases from V and 0 from J, leaving 22 bases between them. This CDR3 has 19 amino acids. The DNA for the CDR3 is TGCGCCAGCAGCCCTTCACCCAGGGGATGGGATGGCTCTGGAAACACCATATATTTT. This sequence encodes CASSPSPRGWDGSGNTIYF.

The J gene is TRBJ2-7, the V gene TRBV7-9; tentative D call: TRBD2 (5 bases). V lost 4 bases and J lost 4, with 11 bases in between. Per germline, CDR1 SEHNR and CDR2 FQNEAQ (reference sequence). CDR3 length equals 13 residues. CDR3 coding DNA: TGTGCCAGCAGCTCCAGAGGGCTTTACGAGCAGTACTTC. Amino acids: CASSSRGLYEQYF.

The rearrangement joins TRBV5-1 to TRBJ2-7, with D tentatively TRBD2 (5 bases). The V gene's germline CDR1 is SGHRS and CDR2 YFSETQ. The CDR3 is 14 residues long. V shed 0 bases and J shed 0 bases, with 7 bases lying between them. CDR3 DNA sequence: TGCGCCAGCAGCTTGGGAGGGAGCTCCTACGAGCAGTACTTC. It codes for CASSLGGSSYEQYF.

With respect to this clone: The same CDR3 also results from other DNA sequences found in this sample. This chain connects TRBV9 to TRBJ1-2; 9 positions match TRBD1. Looked up from germline, CDR1 is SGDLS and CDR2 is YYNGEE. The CDR3 consists of 15 residues. V lost 2 bases, J lost 4 bases, and 6 bases stayed unmatched. The CDR3, as DNA: TGTGCCAGCAGCGTCACAGGGGGCTCCAGCTATGGCTACACCTTC. Translating it yields CASSVTGGSSYGYTF.

V and J are TRBV5-4 and TRBJ2-7; 7 positions agree with TRBD1. This CDR3 has 16 residues. Germline CDR1 and CDR2: SGHNT and YYREEE (reference sequence). V was clipped by 0 bases and J by 2 bases; unmatched bases: 8. In nucleotides, the CDR3 is TGTGCCAGCAGCTTGGGATTGGGGCAGGGGGCCTACGAGCAGTACTTC. Translating it yields CASSLGLGQGAYEQYF.

The chain combines TRBV18 with TRBJ1-2, with 8 bases aligning to TRBD1. Germline CDR1 KGHSH, CDR2 LQKENI. Trimming at V came to 4 bases and at J to 3 bases, leaving 4 bases not matched to a gene. The CDR3 spans 14 residues. The CDR3 loop reads CASSQSTGDYGYTF. CDR3 DNA: TGTGCCAGCTCACAGTCGACAGGGGACTATGGCTACACCTTC.

CDR3 residues: CAISEPASGGREETQYF. The CDR3 nucleotides are TGTGCCATCAGTGAGCCAGCTAGCGGGGGCCGGGAGGAGACCCAGTACTTC. The V call is TRBV10-3, the J call TRBJ2-5; 10 bases align to TRBD2. This CDR3 is 17 amino acids long. Germline V gene data show CDR1 as ENHRY and CDR2 as SYGVKD. The junction had 11 bases not matched to a gene; V was cut back by 2 bases and J by 5 bases.

The chain carries TRBV19 and TRBJ2-3, with D uncertain. Per the germline V gene, CDR1 is LNHDA and CDR2 is SQIVND (reference sequence). V shed 3 bases and J shed 8 bases, with 9 bases lying between them. The CDR3 runs to 12 residues. The CDR3 is CASSMTYGTQYF. In DNA form, the CDR3 reads TGTGCCAGTAGTATGACTTACGGTACGCAGTATTTT.

The chain recombines TRBV5-4 with TRBJ1-3, with TRBD1 matching 9 bases. The junction had 6 bases not matched to a gene; V was cut back by 2 bases and J by 3 bases. The CDR3 is made up of 16 amino acids. Germline V gene data show CDR1 as SGHNT and CDR2 as YYREEE (reference sequence). The CDR3 DNA is TGTGCCAGCAGCTTTACAGGGGGCGCGGTTGGAAACACCATATATTTT. Amino acids: CASSFTGGAVGNTIYF.

V and J are TRBV5-4 and TRBJ1-2, with a weak D call TRBD1 (5 bases). CDR1 and CDR2 (germline): SGHNT, YYREEE (reference sequence). This CDR3 contains 15 residues. Trimming pared 3 bases from V and 6 bases from J, leaving 18 bases between. The CDR3 sequence: CASSSKVTGVDGYTF. CDR3 nucleotide sequence: TGTGCCAGCAGCTCAAAAGTTACGGGGGTGGATGGCTACACCTTC.

The gene calls are TRBV2 and TRBJ1-5; D is possibly TRBD1 (5 bases). CDR1 and CDR2 from the germline V gene are SNHLY and FYNNEI. The length of the CDR3 is 13 residues. Trimming stripped 2 bases from V and 11 bases from J, with 13 bases between. The CDR3 DNA is TGTGCCAGCAGTGAACAGGGCCCCAGAGCCCAGCATTTT. Its translation: CASSEQGPRAQHF.